This T cell receptor (beta chain) is drawn from a study of cytomegalovirus exposure and HLA in healthy donors. Amplification used 60 Vbeta primers and 13 Jbeta primers. Measured with immunoSEQ multiplex PCR; TCRdb has only the in-frame clones, and not every one. The repertoire holds some 130,000 clones, with 70% to 80% as singletons. V was trimmed by 3 bases and J by 2 bases, leaving 8 bases between them. There are 13 residues in the CDR3. The germline V gene encodes CDR1 SGHNT and CDR2 YYREEE (reference sequence). The sample comprised PBMCs. The chain has TRBV5-4 and TRBJ2-5; D remains ambiguous. The clonotype originates from a man aged 25-45 years in good health and CMV-seronegative. This chain's CDR3 is CASSSTAQETQYF. The CDR3 DNA reads TGTGCCAGCAGCTCTACAGCTCAAGAGACCCAGTACTTC. Complete variable domain (other parts from reference TRBV5-4 and TRBJ2-5): ETGVTQSPTHLIKTRGQQVTLRCSSQSGHNTVSWYQQALGQGPQFIFQYYREEENGRGNFPPRFSGLQFPNYSSELNVNALELDDSALYLCASSSTAQETQYFGPGTRLLVL.